The clone carrying this T cell receptor (beta chain) was counted at least ten times. Its cognate antigen is unknown. Other DNA sequences in this specimen translate into the identical CDR3. These data originate in a study of beta chain features in type 1 diabetes. Whole-study results and caveats: The study found moderately but significantly shorter TCRB CDR3s in all four CD4+ subsets of Type 1 diabetes patients. Type 1 diabetes patients had VDJ junctions that carried fewer insertions and more deletions.

The isolated RNA, all of it, was reverse transcribed, so expressed TCRB transcripts were what got sequenced. The repertoire was sequenced with immunoSEQ multiplex PCR; TCRdb's copy has only in-frame clones and lacks some. The profile shows some 370,000 clones, over 8.5% of them singletons. CDR3 length: 15 residues. Germline lookup yields CDR1 SEHNR and CDR2 FQNEAQ (reference sequence). With 1 base removed from V and 1 base from J, the gap between germline ends came to 5 bases. The sample comprised central memory CD4+ T cells from blood. This TCR was sampled from a man between 25 and 39 years old with type 1 diabetes. V is TRBV7-9 and J is TRBJ2-6; D unresolved. CDR3 region: CASSLGGSGANVLTF. In DNA, the CDR3 is TGTGCCAGCAGCTTAGGGGGATCTGGGGCCAACGTCCTGACTTTC.